Listed below are T cell receptor beta chains from one sample, sequenced in a study of T cells in Graves' hyperthyroidism and ophthalmopathy. Each CDR3 protein gets one entry after TCRdb re-called the multiplex PCR reads with MiXCR. The data hold about 52,000 distinct CDR3 sequences, with approximately 52% observed a single time. The specimen sequenced was blood. The receptors derive from a woman aged 50 to 65 with Graves' ophthalmopathy. CDR3s include the opening cysteine and the closing phenylalanine or tryptophan. A D gene is named only where the DNA matches it firmly. Some rows mark clone size as missing; the rest say once, few, many or name a class of expanded clone.

size	J	V	D	CDR3	DNA
many	TRBJ2-2	TRBV5-5	TRBD1	CASSYRDRGTGELFF	TGTGCCAGCAGCTACCGGGACAGGGGCACCGGGGAGCTGTTTTTT
.	TRBJ2-1	TRBV3-1	.	CASSHLGDRGNEQFF	TGTGCCAGCAGCCATCTGGGGGATCGGGGCAATGAGCAGTTCTTC
.	TRBJ2-7	TRBV15	.	CATSRRLADTDEQYF	TGTGCCACCAGCAGACGATTGGCCGACACGGACGAGCAGTACTTC
many	TRBJ2-1	TRBV20-1	TRBD1	CSVNRGHNEQFF	TGCAGTGTTAACAGGGGGCACAATGAGCAGTTCTTC
medium-sized	TRBJ1-6	TRBV7-9	.	CASSLAGSSPLHF	TGTGCCAGCAGCTTAGCAGGTTCCTCACCCCTCCACTTT
many	TRBJ2-5	TRBV7-2	TRBD1	CASSLAEGAWETQYF	TGTGCCAGCAGCTTAGCAGAGGGGGCGTGGGAGACCCAGTACTTC
many	TRBJ2-5	TRBV6-5	TRBD2	CASSYGGGIETQYF	TGTGCCAGCAGTTATGGGGGGGGGATAGAGACCCAGTACTTC
.	TRBJ2-3	TRBV7-2	.	CASRKSRDIDTQYF	TGTGCTAGCAGAAAGTCCAGGGACATAGATACGCAGTATTTT
.	TRBJ1-6	TRBV25-1	TRBD1	CASVRDRDNSPLHF	TGTGCCAGCGTGCGGGACAGAGATAATTCACCCCTCCACTTT
.	TRBJ1-6	TRBV2	.	CASSEAPYRLHF	TGTGCCAGCAGTGAAGCGCCCTATCGCCTCCACTTT
.	TRBJ1-2	TRBV2	TRBD1	CASSVGTGAYGYTF	TGTGCCAGCAGTGTAGGGACAGGGGCCTATGGCTACACCTTC
medium-sized	TRBJ1-6	TRBV7-9	.	CASSPQDSPLHF	TGTGCCAGCAGCCCACAGGATTCACCCCTCCACTTT
.	TRBJ2-7	TRBV30	.	CAWSGSLLSYEQYF	TGTGCCTGGAGTGGCAGCCTACTATCCTACGAGCAGTACTTC
.	TRBJ2-2	TRBV10-3	.	CAIRQGPTGELFF	TGTGCCATTCGGCAGGGCCCCACCGGGGAGCTGTTTTTT
.	TRBJ2-4	TRBV7-2	TRBD2	CASSPTSGGARAKNIQYF	TGTGCCAGCAGTCCGACTAGCGGGGGGGCTCGGGCCAAAAACATTCAGTACTTC
few	TRBJ1-1	TRBV27	.	CASNLRGGFTEAFF	TGTGCCAGTAACTTACGAGGGGGATTTACTGAAGCTTTCTTT
many	TRBJ2-5	TRBV19	TRBD1	CASGPGTGTQETQYF	TGTGCCAGCGGGCCCGGGACAGGGACCCAAGAGACCCAGTACTTC
.	TRBJ1-2	TRBV24-1	.	CATRQGRNYGYTF	TGTGCCACCAGGCAAGGACGGAACTATGGCTACACCTTC
many	TRBJ2-3	TRBV7-9	TRBD1	CASSFTRGPGDTQYF	TGTGCCAGCAGCTTTACGAGGGGGCCCGGAGATACGCAGTATTTT
.	TRBJ2-3	TRBV2	TRBD1	CAGSEFPGQALTDTQYF	TGTGCCGGCAGTGAGTTTCCCGGACAGGCATTAACTGATACGCAGTATTTT
.	TRBJ1-2	TRBV4-3	TRBD1	CASSQGDRYDYGYTF	TGCGCCAGCAGCCAAGGGGACAGATACGACTATGGCTACACCTTC
many	TRBJ2-3	TRBV20-1	TRBD2	CSAKRGGGGTDTQYF	TGCAGTGCTAAGCGGGGGGGTGGGGGCACAGATACGCAGTATTTT
.	TRBJ1-1	TRBV7-6	.	CASGFSGLGEAFF	TGTGCCAGCGGCTTTTCAGGGTTGGGGGAAGCTTTCTTT
many	TRBJ1-2	TRBV4-3	.	CASSQEFHTTFYGYTF	TGCGCCAGCAGCCAAGAATTCCACACCACTTTCTATGGCTACACCTTC
.	TRBJ1-1	TRBV10-1	.	CASSEPGGNTEAFF	TGCGCCAGCAGTGAGCCCGGGGGGAACACTGAAGCCTTCTTT
.	TRBJ2-7	TRBV7-6	TRBD1	CASSSHRDSVVYEQYF	TGTGCCAGCAGCTCACACCGGGACAGCGTAGTCTACGAGCAGTACTTC
few	TRBJ1-2	TRBV4-2	TRBD1	CASSQDPTGGAAQGYTF	TGTGCCAGCAGCCAAGATCCCACAGGGGGCGCGGCACAGGGCTACACCTTC
many	TRBJ2-1	TRBV2	TRBD1	CASSVDRAVDEQFF	TGTGCCAGCAGTGTTGACAGGGCCGTGGATGAGCAGTTCTTC
many	TRBJ1-4	TRBV6-5	TRBD1	CASSTDRGRGEKLFF	TGTGCCAGCAGTACAGACAGGGGGCGCGGTGAAAAACTGTTTTTT
many	TRBJ1-2	TRBV6-1	.	CASSDTAERGYTF	TGTGCCAGCAGTGACACGGCAGAGAGGGGCTACACCTTC
.	TRBJ2-1	TRBV10-2	TRBD2	CASNIAGVYNEQFF	TGCGCCAGCAATATAGCGGGAGTTTACAATGAGCAGTTCTTC
.	TRBJ2-5	TRBV20-1	TRBD2	CSTSGRGVRETQYF	TGCAGTACTAGCGGGAGAGGAGTACGCGAGACCCAGTACTTC
.	TRBJ2-7	TRBV20-1	TRBD1	CSAFPGQGVHEQYF	TGCAGTGCCTTTCCCGGACAGGGTGTCCACGAGCAGTACTTC
few	TRBJ1-2	TRBV3-1	.	CASSQGRGAGYTF	TGTGCCAGCAGCCAAGGAAGGGGGGCTGGCTACACCTTC
.	TRBJ1-4	TRBV11-2	.	CASTQVLGPNDTLFF	TGTGCCAGCACTCAGGTATTGGGGCCCAACGATACACTGTTTTTT
.	TRBJ2-2	TRBV5-1	TRBD1	CASGQGRSGELFF	TGCGCCAGCGGACAGGGGCGGTCCGGGGAGCTGTTTTTT
.	TRBJ1-1	TRBV18	.	CASSPLGQEAFF	TGTGCCAGCTCACCACTAGGACAGGAAGCTTTCTTT
many	TRBJ2-2	TRBV7-3	TRBD2	CASSRGGRTGELFF	TGTGCCAGCAGCCGCGGGGGGCGCACCGGGGAGCTGTTTTTT
many	TRBJ2-3	TRBV5-4	.	CASSPWGLPDTQYF	TGTGCCAGCAGCCCGTGGGGCCTGCCAGATACGCAGTATTTT
.	TRBJ2-4	TRBV7-2	TRBD1	CASSRTGGAFPQYF	TGTGCCAGCAGCAGGACAGGGGGCGCTTTCCCTCAGTACTTC
few	TRBJ1-3	TRBV14	.	CASSQARTNGNTIYF	TGTGCCAGCAGCCAAGCTCGGACTAATGGAAACACCATATATTTT
many	TRBJ1-1	TRBV6-5	.	CASSYSQDSPYNTEAFF	TGTGCCAGCAGTTACTCCCAGGACAGCCCCTATAACACTGAAGCTTTCTTT
many	TRBJ2-3	TRBV9	TRBD1	CASSPRQGGADTQYF	TGTGCCAGCAGCCCCCGACAGGGGGGAGCAGATACGCAGTATTTT
many	TRBJ2-5	TRBV11-2	.	CASSLGGVYLGGQETQYF	TGTGCCAGCAGCTTAGGGGGGGTCTATCTGGGGGGCCAAGAGACCCAGTACTTC
many	TRBJ2-5	TRBV6-4	TRBD2	CASSDERGAPETQYF	TGTGCCAGCAGTGACGAGCGGGGGGCCCCGGAGACCCAGTACTTC
many	TRBJ1-5	TRBV20-1	TRBD1	CSAGRDRWNQPQHF	TGCAGTGCTGGCCGGGACAGGTGGAATCAGCCCCAGCATTTT
.	TRBJ1-5	TRBV2	.	CASKRKTEDNQPQHF	TGTGCCAGCAAAAGAAAGACAGAAGACAATCAGCCCCAGCATTTT
many	TRBJ2-5	TRBV5-1	.	CASSLDVWTQYF	TGCGCCAGCAGCTTGGACGTTTGGACCCAGTACTTC
few	TRBJ2-5	TRBV7-6	.	CASSGGAGETQYF	TGTGCCAGCAGCGGGGGGGCCGGGGAGACCCAGTACTTC
.	TRBJ2-1	TRBV24-1	TRBD1	CATRDRGYNEQFF	TGTGCCACCCGGGACAGGGGATACAATGAGCAGTTCTTC
.	TRBJ2-5	TRBV5-4	TRBD2	CASSSGTSGGAGQETQYF	TGTGCCAGCAGCTCCGGGACTAGCGGGGGGGCAGGGCAAGAGACCCAGTACTTC
.	TRBJ2-3	TRBV24-1	.	CATSASPSYTQYF	TGTGCCACCAGTGCAAGTCCTTCCTATACGCAGTATTTT
.	TRBJ1-2	TRBV2	TRBD1	CASSDTGARGYTF	TGTGCCAGCAGTGACACAGGGGCAAGGGGCTACACCTTC
.	TRBJ2-1	TRBV20-1	TRBD1	CSARGQGAIDEQFF	TGCAGTGCTAGGGGCCAGGGGGCAATCGATGAGCAGTTCTTC
many	TRBJ1-3	TRBV20-1	.	CSARDSSGNTIYF	TGCAGTGCTAGGGACAGTTCCGGAAACACCATATATTTT
many	TRBJ1-1	TRBV5-1	TRBD1	CASSLEGQRAAFF	TGCGCCAGCAGCTTGGAGGGACAGCGGGCGGCTTTCTTT
many	TRBJ2-2	TRBV7-8	.	CASNRVQNTGELFF	TGTGCCAGCAATAGGGTACAAAACACCGGGGAGCTGTTTTTT
.	TRBJ2-5	TRBV15	.	CATSSPPGRETQYF	TGTGCCACCAGCAGCCCCCCTGGGCGGGAGACCCAGTACTTC
.	TRBJ2-6	TRBV9	.	CVSREVLTF	TGTGTTAGCCGGGAGGTCCTGACTTTC
few	TRBJ1-6	TRBV19	TRBD1	CASSIPDRESSPLHF	TGTGCCAGTAGTATCCCGGACAGGGAAAGTTCACCCCTCCACTTT